The 27 T cell receptor beta chains given below trace back to one sample, sequenced in a study of T cell repertoires in cytomegalovirus infection. TCRdb independently ran MiXCR on the reads; one entry per CDR3 protein. This table holds almost 550,000 distinct CDR3 sequences, approximately 15% found once. Sequencing input: CD8+ T cells from PBMCs. These receptors were collected from a human donor in good health (CMV status not recorded). Some clones in this sample may be carry-over from other donors' samples.

The sample holds a few counts of this clonotype. CDR3 nucleotide sequence: TGTGCCAGCAGTTCGGGGCAGGCCTTCATGAACACTGAAGCTTTCTTT. Protein product: CASSSGQAFMNTEAFF. This chain links TRBV27 with TRBJ1-1, with D possibly being TRBD1 (5 bases). The germline CDR1 and CDR2 sequences are MNHEY and SMNVEV (reference sequence). V was pared by 4 bases and J by 0 bases, with 15 bases between. CDR3 length: 16 amino acids.

In this sample, this clonotype turned up many times. V and J are TRBV5-5 and TRBJ1-2; 10 nucleotides align to TRBD1. V was pared by 4 bases and J by 1 base, with 4 bases of the junction left unmatched. CDR1 is SGHKS and CDR2 is YYEKEE in the germline V gene (reference sequence). The CDR3 length is 15 residues. CDR3 nucleotides: TGTGCCAGCAGCCCCGACAGGGGGCTTAACTATGGCTACACCTTC. Translated: CASSPDRGLNYGYTF. Full variable domain (rest looked up from reference TRBV5-5 and TRBJ1-2): DAGVTQSPTHLIKTRGQQVTLRCSPISGHKSVSWYQQVLGQGPQFIFQYYEKEERGRGNFPDRFSARQFPNYSSELNVNALLLGDSALYLCASSPDRGLNYGYTFGSGTRLTVV.

The J gene is TRBJ1-1, the V gene TRBV29-1, with D unresolved. Deletions cut 1 base from V and 1 base from J, with 10 bases between. Germline lookup yields CDR1 SQVTM and CDR2 ANQGSEA. CDR3 length: 14 amino acids. CDR3 sequence (DNA): TGCAGCGTTGAAGTTCCGGGTGCGAACACTGAAGCTTTCTTT. Protein: CSVEVPGANTEAFF.

This clonotype was counted ten times or more. The rearrangement joins TRBV7-9 to TRBJ1-2; D is perhaps TRBD1 (6 bases). V lost 5 bases and J lost 6, with 25 bases in between. The germline CDR1 and CDR2 sequences are SEHNR and FQNEAQ (reference sequence). The CDR3 runs to 17 residues. CDR3 nucleotide sequence: TGTGCCAGCAGCCCCGACGGGGGGGCGTCGGCAAAACATGGCTACACCTTC. It is translated as CASSPDGGASAKHGYTF.

To note about this clonotype: Since a much larger clone is just one base distant, this may be a read error. In this CDR3 the conserved last residue, phenylalanine or tryptophan, is missing, so a read error is likely. The chain has TRBV10-2 and TRBJ1-1; a possible D gene is TRBD1 (5 bases). Deletions cut 7 bases from V and 4 bases from J, with 16 bases between. The germline gives CDR1 WSHSY, CDR2 SAAADI. This CDR3 region has 14 residues. CDR3 residues: CASTKGQSGTEAFS. CDR3 nucleotide sequence: TGCGCCAGCACCAAGGGGCAGTCGGGCACTGAAGCTTTCTCT.

V and J are TRBV10-3 and TRBJ1-1; D ambiguous. In germline, CDR1 is ENHRY, CDR2 SYGVKD. V was clipped by 7 bases and J by 3 bases, with 12 bases between them. The length of the CDR3 is 13 residues. The CDR3 is CAITPDADTEAFF. For the CDR3, the DNA is TGTGCCATCACCCCCGATGCGGACACTGAAGCTTTCTTT.

This clonotype has a handful of counts. The genes are TRBV30 and TRBJ2-7, with a possible D match to TRBD2 (6 bases). The CDR3 runs 13 residues. CDR1 and CDR2 from the germline V gene are GTSNPN and SVGIG (reference sequence). The V gene lost 0 bases and the J gene lost 7 bases, with 13 bases spanning the gap. The CDR3 nucleotides read TGTGCCTGGAGTGTGGGCGGGACGGCGGAGCAGTACTTC. This codes for CAWSVGGTAEQYF.

Ten or more counts support this clonotype. The chain recombines TRBV12-5 with TRBJ1-3, with unresolved D. CDR1 is LGHNT and CDR2 is FRNRAP in the germline V gene. This CDR3 has 16 amino acids. Trimming cost V 5 bases and J 4 bases, with 18 bases left between them. CDR3 sequence reads: CASGILPKGEGNTIYF. CDR3 sequence (DNA): TGTGCTAGTGGTATTCTTCCCAAAGGTGAAGGAAACACCATATATTTT.

The chain employs TRBV29-1 and TRBJ2-2; D is perhaps TRBD1 or TRBD2 (6 bases each). Trimming took off 4 bases at V and 5 bases at J, with 17 bases between the two ends. CDR1 SQVTM and CDR2 ANQGSEA come from the germline V gene. This CDR3 contains 15 residues. The CDR3 loop reads CSVVGPGEVTGELFF. CDR3 nucleotides: TGCAGCGTTGTGGGGCCAGGGGAGGTGACCGGGGAGCTGTTTTTT.

This clonotype was observed many times. The chain uses TRBV20-1 and TRBJ2-1; 10 bases agree with TRBD2. The germline CDR1 and CDR2 sequences are DFQATT and SNEGSKA (reference sequence). The CDR3 consists of 18 residues. The ends lost 0 bases at V and 0 bases at J; junction bases unmatched: 8. The DNA for the CDR3 is TGCAGTGCTAGAGACCCCAAGGTAGCGGGAGGCTCCTACAATGAGCAGTTCTTC. Translated, it gives CSARDPKVAGGSYNEQFF.

The sample holds one count of this clonotype. Possible read error: a much larger clone is one base away. V gene TRBV6-4 combines with J gene TRBJ2-5; 14 bases match TRBD2. The CDR3 is made up of 15 amino acids. V lost 6 bases, J lost 1 base, and 1 base stayed unmatched. Germline V gene sequence: CDR1 MRHNA, CDR2 SNTAGT. CDR3 loop: CASRGLAGGQETQYF. Here the CDR3 DNA reads TGTGCCAGCAGAGGACTAGCGGGGGGCCAAGAGACCCAGTACTTC.

This clonotype has ten or more counts. J is TRBJ1-6 and V is TRBV7-2, with no clear D. Trimming removed 1 base at V and 1 base at J, with 11 bases between. The germline CDR1 and CDR2 sequences are SGHTA and FQGNSA. This CDR3 is built from 17 residues. The CDR3 DNA reads as TGTGCCAGCAGCTTAGTGGGCATCCGTTCCTATAATTCACCCCTCCACTTT. This sequence encodes CASSLVGIRSYNSPLHF.

This clonotype was observed at least ten times. This sequence joins TRBV4-1 and TRBJ2-7; possibly TRBD1 for D (6 bases). CDR1 and CDR2 from the germline V gene are MGHRA and YSYEKL. Trimming removed 0 bases from V and 5 bases from J, with 14 bases in between. There are 15 residues in the CDR3. The CDR3 DNA reads as TGCGCCAGCAGCCAAGAGAGCTACCAGGGGAACGAGCAGTACTTC. Translation: CASSQESYQGNEQYF.

The chain links TRBV6-5 to TRBJ2-3; the D call may be TRBD1 or TRBD2 (5 bases each). The germline gives CDR1 MNHEY, CDR2 SVGAGI. The CDR3 is 16 residues long. Trimming took 0 bases from V and 1 from J, leaving 11 bases between them. The CDR3 DNA is TGTGCCAGCAGTTACTCCATAGGGGAGCGCACAGATACGCAGTATTTT. This translates into CASSYSIGERTDTQYF.

This clonotype was recorded many times. The rearrangement uses TRBV7-8 and TRBJ1-5; D is perhaps TRBD1 (6 bases). The germline V gene has CDR1 SGHVS and CDR2 FQNEAQ. V was trimmed by 3 bases and J by 4 bases, leaving 10 bases between them. CDR3 length: 14 residues. The CDR3 DNA reads as TGTGCCAGCAGCTTCGACAGGAGGAATCAGCCCCAGCATTTT. Encoded protein: CASSFDRRNQPQHF.

This clonotype showed up many times. V usage is TRBV28 and J usage is TRBJ2-1; D uncertain. The germline V and J ends were trimmed by 5 bases and 9 bases, with 17 bases remaining between them. The CDR3 sequence is 14 residues long. Germline-derived CDR1 and CDR2 are MDHEN and SYDVKM. Here the CDR3 DNA reads TGTGCCAGCAGTCCGGGCCTCGCATGGGGTGAGCAGTTCTTC. Its translation: CASSPGLAWGEQFF.

This clonotype was detected only a few times. The rearrangement joins TRBV7-9 to TRBJ2-3; D is unresolved. The CDR3 sequence is 12 residues long. The germline V gene encodes CDR1 SEHNR and CDR2 FQNEAQ (reference sequence). V lost 4 bases, J lost 1 base, and 3 bases lay in between. CDR3 residues: CASSYRTDTQYF. For the CDR3, the DNA is TGTGCCAGCAGCTATCGCACAGATACGCAGTATTTT. Variable domain in full (rest from reference TRBV7-9 and TRBJ2-3): DTGVSQNPRHKITKRGQNVTFRCDPISEHNRLYWYRQTLGQGPEFLTYFQNEAQLEKSRLLSDRFSAERPKGSFSTLEIQRTEQGDSAMYLCASSYRTDTQYFGPGTRLTVL.

This clonotype came up a few times. The chain joins TRBV12-3 or TRBV12-4 to TRBJ2-7, with 7 bases fitting TRBD1. V lost 6 bases, J lost 4 bases, and 9 bases stayed unmatched. The CDR3 covers 14 residues. The DNA of the CDR3 is TGTGCCAGCAGCCCAGAGGGGGCGCGGTACGAGCAGTACTTC. Its translation is CASSPEGARYEQYF.

Comments on this clonotype: The junction does not match germline at one end; this may be a read error. The gene calls are TRBV6-1 and TRBJ2-7; 10 nucleotides match TRBD1. The CDR3 covers 15 residues. Germline CDR1 reads MNHNS; CDR2 reads SASEGT. Here the CDR3 reads CASSELTGGSNEQYF. The CDR3, as DNA: TGTGCCAGCAGTGAATTGACAGGGGGCTCCAACGAGCAGTACTTC.

V and J are TRBV27 and TRBJ2-7, with D perhaps TRBD1 (5 bases). The CDR3 is 13 amino acids. The ends were cut back, 4 bases at V and 3 bases at J, with 10 bases in the middle. Per the germline V gene, CDR1 is MNHEY and CDR2 is SMNVEV (reference sequence). The CDR3 sequence: CASSWGSFYEQYF. In DNA, the CDR3 is TGTGCCAGCAGTTGGGGCAGCTTCTACGAGCAGTACTTC.

To note about this clonotype: A much more abundant neighbour one base away suggests this may be a read error. The chain links TRBV28 to TRBJ2-7; D may match TRBD1 or TRBD2 (6 bases each). This CDR3 is 13 amino acids long. CDR1 and CDR2 (germline): MDHEN, SYDVKM. CDR3 nucleotide sequence: TGTGCCAGCAGTTTGAAGGGGGGATACGAGCATTACTTC. Its protein is CASSLKGGYEHYF.

The V gene is TRBV19, the J gene TRBJ2-7; 8 nucleotides match TRBD1. The V and J ends lost 5 bases and 0 bases, in that order; junction bases with no gene match: 6. There are 15 residues in the CDR3. The germline CDR1 and CDR2 sequences are LNHDA and SQIVND (reference sequence). Here the CDR3 DNA reads TGTGCCAGTAGTTCCCGGACAGGGATCTCCTACGAGCAGTACTTC. The encoded protein is CASSSRTGISYEQYF. Variable domain in full (rest from reference TRBV19 and TRBJ2-7): DGGITQSPKYLFRKEGQNVTLSCEQNLNHDAMYWYRQDPGQGLRLIYYSQIVNDFQKGDIAEGYSVSREKKESFPLTVTSAQKNPTAFYLCASSSRTGISYEQYFGPGTRLTVT.

The rearrangement uses TRBV6-1 and TRBJ1-2; maybe TRBD1 (5 bases). The V end was cut by 2 bases, the J end by 6 bases, with 16 bases between. CDR1 is MNHNS and CDR2 is SASEGT in the germline V gene. The CDR3 covers 15 residues. CDR3 region: CASSESPSGVDGYTF. The CDR3 DNA is TGTGCCAGCAGTGAAAGCCCTTCGGGGGTGGATGGCTACACCTTC.

This rearrangement joins TRBV9 to TRBJ2-3, with D possibly being TRBD1 (5 bases). V was shortened by 0 bases and J by 6 bases, with 20 bases between the two germline ends. The CDR3 loop spans 17 amino acids. Germline V gene data show CDR1 as SGDLS and CDR2 as YYNGEE. CDR3 in amino acids: CASSVGVTAFFGDTQYF. The CDR3 DNA follows: TGTGCCAGCAGCGTAGGGGTGACAGCCTTTTTCGGGGATACGCAGTATTTT.

This sequence joins TRBV6-1 and TRBJ1-1; D remains unclear. Germline-derived CDR1 and CDR2 are MNHNS and SASEGT. V lost 5 bases and J lost 5, with 12 bases in between. This CDR3 has 13 residues. This CDR3 reads CASSTGRYTEAFF. DNA for the CDR3: TGTGCCAGCAGTACCGGGAGGTATACTGAAGCTTTCTTT.

This clonotype was seen a handful of times. The V and J genes are TRBV27 and TRBJ1-5; TRBD1 matches 7 bases. Germline values: CDR1 MNHEY, CDR2 SMNVEV (reference sequence). Trimming at V came to 5 bases and at J to 4 bases, leaving 14 bases not matched to a gene. CDR3 length: 17 amino acids. CDR3: CASSPWDSTALNQPQHF. The CDR3 nucleotides read TGTGCCAGCAGTCCATGGGACAGTACGGCCCTAAATCAGCCCCAGCATTTT.

The V and J genes are TRBV3-1 and TRBJ2-3; 7 bases fit TRBD2. Germline V gene sequence: CDR1 LGHDT, CDR2 YNNKEL (reference sequence). The CDR3 loop spans 17 amino acids. With 1 base clipped from V and 4 bases from J, the junction kept 11 bases outside the gene matches. CDR3 bases: TGTGCCAGCAGCCAAGCTTATGCGGGAGCCCCCGCAGATACGCAGTATTTT. Translation gives CASSQAYAGAPADTQYF.